The clone carrying this T cell receptor (beta chain) was picked up one time. Unmatched junction bases numbered 9, after V lost 6 bases and J lost 3 bases. CDR3 size: 15 residues. In germline, CDR1 is SGHRS, CDR2 YFSETQ. These data belong to a study of T cell changes during pregnancy in multiple sclerosis. TCRdb's copy holds only in-frame clones and misses some; the assay was immunoSEQ multiplex PCR. The sample contains 50,000 to 55,000 clones, about 90% of which appear only once. The chain uses TRBV5-1 and TRBJ2-7; 10 bases align to TRBD1. This TCR came from a female donor with multiple sclerosis, enrolled in a pregnancy study. The material was CD4+ T cells from peripheral blood mononuclear cells, obtained in the third trimester of pregnancy. The CDR3: CASTEQGTGVYEQYF. The DNA of the CDR3 is TGCGCCAGCACCGAACAAGGGACAGGGGTCTACGAGCAGTACTTC.